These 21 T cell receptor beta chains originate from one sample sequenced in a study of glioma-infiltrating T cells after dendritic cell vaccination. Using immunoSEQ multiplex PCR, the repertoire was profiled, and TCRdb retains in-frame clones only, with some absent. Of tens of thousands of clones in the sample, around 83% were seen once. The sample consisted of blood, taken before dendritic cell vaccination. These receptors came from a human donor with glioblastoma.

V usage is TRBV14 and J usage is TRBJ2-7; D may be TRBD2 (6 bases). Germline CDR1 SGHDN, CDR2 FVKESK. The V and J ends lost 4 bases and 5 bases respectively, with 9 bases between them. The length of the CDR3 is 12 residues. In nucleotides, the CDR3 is TGTGCCAGCAGCCTGGGGGGTAACGAGCAGTACTTC. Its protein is CASSLGGNEQYF.

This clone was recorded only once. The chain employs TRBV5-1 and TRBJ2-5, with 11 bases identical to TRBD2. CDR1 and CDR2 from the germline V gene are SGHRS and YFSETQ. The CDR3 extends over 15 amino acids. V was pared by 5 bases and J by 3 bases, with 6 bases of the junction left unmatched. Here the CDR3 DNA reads TGCGCCAGCAGTTTGACTAGCGGGGAAGAAGAGACCCAGTACTTC. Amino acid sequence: CASSLTSGEEETQYF.

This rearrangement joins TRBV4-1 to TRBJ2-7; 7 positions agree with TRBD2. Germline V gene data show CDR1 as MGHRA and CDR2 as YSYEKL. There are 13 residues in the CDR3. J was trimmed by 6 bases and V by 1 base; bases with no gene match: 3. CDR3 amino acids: CASSQVSGGEQYF. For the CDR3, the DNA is TGCGCCAGCAGCCAAGTTTCGGGAGGCGAGCAGTACTTC.

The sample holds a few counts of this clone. CDR3 in amino acids: CASSSSARGRNEQFF. In nucleotides, the CDR3 is TGTGCCAGCAGTTCCTCCGCTAGGGGTAGAAATGAGCAGTTCTTC. The chain uses TRBV2 and TRBJ2-1, with D possibly being TRBD1 (5 bases). The germline V and J ends were trimmed by 5 bases and 7 bases, with 18 bases remaining between them. In germline, CDR1 is SNHLY, CDR2 FYNNEI. The CDR3 length is 15 residues.

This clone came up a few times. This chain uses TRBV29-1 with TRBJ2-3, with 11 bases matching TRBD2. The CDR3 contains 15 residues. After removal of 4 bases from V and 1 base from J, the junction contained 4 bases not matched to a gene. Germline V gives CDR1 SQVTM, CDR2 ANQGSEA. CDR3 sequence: CSVVGTSGGTDTQYF. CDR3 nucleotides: TGCAGCGTTGTGGGGACTAGCGGAGGCACAGATACGCAGTATTTT.

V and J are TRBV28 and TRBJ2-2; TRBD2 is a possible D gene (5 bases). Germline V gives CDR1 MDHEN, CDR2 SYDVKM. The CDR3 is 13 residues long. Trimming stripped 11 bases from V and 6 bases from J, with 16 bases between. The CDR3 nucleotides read TGTGCCGCAGGAGTAAGCGGCCCCGGGGAGCTGTTTTTT. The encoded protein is CAAGVSGPGELFF.

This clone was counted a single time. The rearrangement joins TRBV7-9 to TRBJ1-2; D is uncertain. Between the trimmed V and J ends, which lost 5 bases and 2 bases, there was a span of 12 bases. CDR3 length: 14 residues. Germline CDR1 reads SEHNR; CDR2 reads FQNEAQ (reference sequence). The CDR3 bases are TGTGCCAGCAGCCCCGCCGGACTGAACTATGGCTACACCTTC. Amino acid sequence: CASSPAGLNYGYTF.

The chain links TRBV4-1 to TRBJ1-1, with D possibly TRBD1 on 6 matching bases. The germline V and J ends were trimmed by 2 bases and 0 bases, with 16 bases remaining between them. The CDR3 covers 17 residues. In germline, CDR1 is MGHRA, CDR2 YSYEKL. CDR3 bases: TGCGCCAGCAGCCAACGGACAGTGAAAGAACTGAACACTGAAGCTTTCTTT. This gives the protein CASSQRTVKELNTEAFF.

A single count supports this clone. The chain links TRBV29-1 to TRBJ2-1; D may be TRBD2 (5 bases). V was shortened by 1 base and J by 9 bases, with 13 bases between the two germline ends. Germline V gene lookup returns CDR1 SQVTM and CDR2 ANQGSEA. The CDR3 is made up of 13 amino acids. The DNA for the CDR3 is TGCAGCGTTGAAGGGGCCCGGGGTGGTGAGCAGTTCTTC. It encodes CSVEGARGGEQFF.

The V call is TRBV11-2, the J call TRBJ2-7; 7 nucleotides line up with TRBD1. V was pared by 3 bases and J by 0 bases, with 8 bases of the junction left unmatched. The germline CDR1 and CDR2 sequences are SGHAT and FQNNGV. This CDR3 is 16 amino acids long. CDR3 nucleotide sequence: TGTGCCAGCAGCTTGGTAGGGGACAGCATCTCCTACGAGCAGTACTTC. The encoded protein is CASSLVGDSISYEQYF.

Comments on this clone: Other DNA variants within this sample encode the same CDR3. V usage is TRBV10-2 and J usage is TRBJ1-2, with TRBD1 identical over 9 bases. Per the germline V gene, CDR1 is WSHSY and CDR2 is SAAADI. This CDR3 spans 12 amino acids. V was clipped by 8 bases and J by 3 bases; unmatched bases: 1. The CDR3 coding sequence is TGCGCCAGCCGGACAGGGGACTATGGCTACACCTTC. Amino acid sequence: CASRTGDYGYTF.

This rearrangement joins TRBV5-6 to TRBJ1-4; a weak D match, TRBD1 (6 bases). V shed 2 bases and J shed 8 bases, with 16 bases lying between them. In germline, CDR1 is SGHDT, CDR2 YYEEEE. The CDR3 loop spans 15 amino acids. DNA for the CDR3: TGTGCCAGCAGCTTTGCAGGGGAAGTTCGGGAAAAACTGTTTTTT. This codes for CASSFAGEVREKLFF.

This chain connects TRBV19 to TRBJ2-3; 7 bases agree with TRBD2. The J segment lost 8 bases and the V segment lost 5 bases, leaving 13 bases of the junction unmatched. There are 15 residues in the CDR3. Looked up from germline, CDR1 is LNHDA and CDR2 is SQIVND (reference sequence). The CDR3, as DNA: TGTGCCAGTAGTGGGTCCCTGACTAGCCCGACTACGCAGTATTTT. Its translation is CASSGSLTSPTTQYF.

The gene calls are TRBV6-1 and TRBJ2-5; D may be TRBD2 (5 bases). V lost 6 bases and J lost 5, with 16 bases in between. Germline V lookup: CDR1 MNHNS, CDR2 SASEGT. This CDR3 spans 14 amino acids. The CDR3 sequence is CASRVDQSGETQYF. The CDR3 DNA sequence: TGTGCCAGCAGGGTCGATCAGTCGGGGGAGACCCAGTACTTC.

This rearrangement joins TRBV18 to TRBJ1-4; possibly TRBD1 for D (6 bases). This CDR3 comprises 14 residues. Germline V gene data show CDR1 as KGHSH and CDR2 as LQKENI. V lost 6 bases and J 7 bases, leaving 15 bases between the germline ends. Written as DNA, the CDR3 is TGTGCCAGCTCCCCTCGGGGGGCTTTTGAAAAACTGTTTTTT. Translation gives CASSPRGAFEKLFF.

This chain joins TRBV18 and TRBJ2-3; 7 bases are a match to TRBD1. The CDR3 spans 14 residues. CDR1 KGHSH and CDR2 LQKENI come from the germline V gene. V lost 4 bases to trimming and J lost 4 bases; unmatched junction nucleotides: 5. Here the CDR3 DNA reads TGTGCCAGCTCACTCGACAGGGCCCCAGATACGCAGTATTTT. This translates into CASSLDRAPDTQYF.

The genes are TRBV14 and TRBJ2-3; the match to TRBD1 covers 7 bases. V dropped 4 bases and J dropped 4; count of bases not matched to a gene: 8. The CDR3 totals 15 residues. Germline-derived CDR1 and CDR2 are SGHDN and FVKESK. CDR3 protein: CASSLKGQVSDTQYF. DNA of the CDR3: TGTGCCAGCAGCCTTAAAGGACAGGTATCAGATACGCAGTATTTT.

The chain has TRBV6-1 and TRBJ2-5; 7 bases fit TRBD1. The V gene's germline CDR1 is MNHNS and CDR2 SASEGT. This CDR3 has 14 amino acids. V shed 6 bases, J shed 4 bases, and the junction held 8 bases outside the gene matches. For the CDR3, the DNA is TGTGCCAGCAGACCCCCCGGGACAGTAGAGACCCAGTACTTC. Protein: CASRPPGTVETQYF.

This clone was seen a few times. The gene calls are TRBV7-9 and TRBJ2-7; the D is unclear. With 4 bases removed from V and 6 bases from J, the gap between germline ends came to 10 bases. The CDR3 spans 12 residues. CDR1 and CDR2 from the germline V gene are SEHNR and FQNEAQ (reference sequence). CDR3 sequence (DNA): TGTGCCAGCAGCTCTTACACTACCGAGCAGTACTTC. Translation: CASSSYTTEQYF.

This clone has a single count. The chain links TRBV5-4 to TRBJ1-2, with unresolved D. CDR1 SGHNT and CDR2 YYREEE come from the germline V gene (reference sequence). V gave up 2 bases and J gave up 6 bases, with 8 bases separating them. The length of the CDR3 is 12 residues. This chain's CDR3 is CASSFREDGYTF. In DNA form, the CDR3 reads TGTGCCAGCAGCTTTCGGGAAGATGGCTACACCTTC.

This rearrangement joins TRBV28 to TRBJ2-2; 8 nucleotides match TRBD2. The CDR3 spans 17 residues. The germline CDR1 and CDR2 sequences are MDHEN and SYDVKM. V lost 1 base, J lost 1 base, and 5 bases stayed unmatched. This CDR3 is CASSLSRGGGNTGELFF. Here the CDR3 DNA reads TGTGCCAGCAGTTTATCCCGGGGGGGCGGGAACACCGGGGAGCTGTTTTTT.